This record concerns one TCR beta chain sequence. These data are taken from a study of Ad26.COV2.S vaccination and SARS-CoV-2 variants. Produced via immunoSEQ multiplex PCR; TCRdb's table is partial and in-frame only. Here the sample spans about 410,000 clones, 92% being singletons. V was cut by 4 bases and J by 5 bases, with 17 bases left in between. Germline lookup yields CDR1 LNHDA and CDR2 SQIVND (reference sequence). The length of the CDR3 is 15 residues. This sample's treatment: roughly 20 received Ad26.COV2.S at low or high dose, single or two shots; five or six received placebo; per-sample allocation not given. Specimens were obtained on day 63 following the first vaccine or placebo injection.

Sequenced material: peripheral blood, taken in a trial of Ad26.COV2.S vaccine versus placebo. The V call is TRBV19, the J call TRBJ1-1; D is unresolved. The receptor was derived from a person aged 18-65 years who received the Ad26.COV2.S COVID-19 vaccine or a placebo. The CDR3 DNA follows: TGTGCCAGTAGTAGGGCCTGGGGAGAGATGACTGAAGCTTTCTTT. This gives the protein CASSRAWGEMTEAFF.